This TCR beta chain was captured by sequencing in a study of cytomegalovirus exposure and HLA in healthy donors. Germline CDR1 is MGHRA and CDR2 is YSYEKL. This CDR3 comprises 20 residues. V dropped 2 bases and J dropped 2; count of bases not matched to a gene: 15. This table comes from immunoSEQ multiplex PCR, and its TCRdb copy is limited to in-frame clones, with some not included. The sample lists a few hundred thousand clones, 90% to 95% seen once, with around 1.1% in the top ten. The sequencing input was PBMCs. V is TRBV4-1 and J is TRBJ2-3, with 11 bases lining up with TRBD2. This receptor was obtained from a woman between 18 and 29 years old in good health and CMV-seronegative. CDR3 sequence reads: CASSQPLAGGPFRFTDTQYF. In nucleotides, the CDR3 is TGCGCCAGCAGCCAACCCTTAGCGGGAGGGCCCTTTAGGTTCACAGATACGCAGTATTTT.